One and the same sample provided the 12 T cell receptor beta chains below, sequenced in a study of blood T cell repertoires in COVID-19. Only in-frame clones appear in the TCRdb table, and some are missing; sequencing was by immunoSEQ multiplex PCR. The table records under 200,000 clones, more than 75% of them present only once. Sequenced input: peripheral blood. Receptors were obtained from a man aged 55 to 70 with COVID-19, enrolled during active disease.

This chain joins TRBV5-4 and TRBJ1-3; 8 bases are shared with TRBD1. The V and J ends lost 2 bases and 0 bases, in that order; junction bases with no gene match: 7. From germline, CDR1 is SGHNT and CDR2 YYREEE (reference sequence). The CDR3 is made up of 17 amino acids. The CDR3 nucleotides read TGTGCCAGCAGCTTAGGGCAGGGGGCGAACTCTGGAAACACCATATATTTT. Translation: CASSLGQGANSGNTIYF.

V is TRBV24-1 and J is TRBJ1-2; D is uncertain. The germline gives CDR1 KGHDR, CDR2 SFDVKD. CDR3 size: 13 residues. Trimming removed 1 base at V and 8 bases at J, with 10 bases between. CDR3 sequence (DNA): TGTGCCACCAGTGATTTCAACGAGAAGGGCTACACCTTC. Its protein product is CATSDFNEKGYTF.

This CDR3 reads CASSYSREVSGNTIYF. In nucleotides, the CDR3 is TGTGCCAGCAGTTACTCTCGAGAAGTCTCTGGAAACACCATATATTTT. The chain couples TRBV6-5 to TRBJ1-3, with D unclear. In germline, CDR1 is MNHEY, CDR2 SVGAGI. V gave up 0 bases and J gave up 0 bases, with 9 bases separating them. The CDR3 has 16 residues.

This chain joins TRBV4-1 and TRBJ2-7, with 9 bases identical to TRBD1. The CDR3 consists of 17 residues. V shed 0 bases and J 5 bases; nucleotides not matched to a gene: 11. Germline V gene lookup returns CDR1 MGHRA and CDR2 YSYEKL. CDR3 loop: CASSQEFIGTGSHEQYF. CDR3 sequence (DNA): TGCGCCAGCAGCCAAGAGTTTATCGGGACAGGGTCCCACGAGCAGTACTTC.

The chain combines TRBV5-6 with TRBJ2-3, with 7 bases matching TRBD2. Per germline, CDR1 SGHDT and CDR2 YYEEEE. This CDR3 has 15 amino acids. J gave up 4 bases and V 1 base, and 6 bases lay outside the gene matches. CDR3 region: CASSLSGVGADTQYF. DNA for the CDR3: TGTGCCAGCAGCTTGAGCGGGGTGGGCGCAGATACGCAGTATTTT.

J is TRBJ1-6 and V is TRBV7-2; possibly TRBD1 for D (6 bases). The ends were cut back, 4 bases at V and 7 bases at J, with 14 bases in the middle. This CDR3 comprises 15 residues. CDR1 is SGHTA and CDR2 is FQGNSA in the germline V gene. In nucleotides, the CDR3 is TGTGCCAGCAGCTCTAGAGCCGGACAGAATTCACCCCTCCACTTT. As protein: CASSSRAGQNSPLHF.

The rearrangement joins TRBV7-9 to TRBJ1-3; D is unresolved. The V and J ends lost 4 bases and 4 bases respectively, with 5 bases between them. Germline CDR1 reads SEHNR; CDR2 reads FQNEAQ (reference sequence). CDR3 size: 12 residues. DNA of the CDR3: TGTGCCAGCAGCTCCAAAGGAAACACCATATATTTT. It is translated as CASSSKGNTIYF.

This chain joins TRBV24-1 and TRBJ1-2, with 7 bases that match TRBD1. The V gene end was trimmed by 6 bases and the J gene end by 8 bases; junction bases not matched to a gene: 8. The CDR3 is made up of 13 amino acids. Germline CDR1 and CDR2: KGHDR and SFDVKD. The CDR3 coding sequence is TGTGCCACCAGTCGGGACAGAGGTTCGGGCTACACCTTC. Translated: CATSRDRGSGYTF.

DNA of the CDR3: TGTGCCAGCAGCTTAGAGAGTCTGAGCTCTGGAAACACCATATATTTT. It yields the protein CASSLESLSSGNTIYF. This chain uses TRBV7-2 with TRBJ1-3; D gene uncertain. Trimming removed 1 base at V and 0 bases at J, with 10 bases between. The CDR3 contains 16 residues. From germline, CDR1 is SGHTA and CDR2 FQGNSA.

The chain combines TRBV2 with TRBJ2-3; D gene ambiguous. V lost 4 bases and J 6 bases, leaving 5 bases between the germline ends. This CDR3 spans 11 amino acids. Germline V gives CDR1 SNHLY, CDR2 FYNNEI. CDR3 sequence reads: CASSVRDTQYF. The CDR3 DNA is TGTGCCAGCAGTGTACGGGATACGCAGTATTTT.

This chain joins TRBV27 and TRBJ1-1, with 9 nucleotides matching TRBD1. The CDR3 extends over 13 amino acids. V shed 6 bases and J 4 bases; nucleotides not matched to a gene: 3. CDR1 and CDR2 from the germline V gene are MNHEY and SMNVEV (reference sequence). CDR3 residues: CASRVTGGTEAFF. CDR3 nucleotides: TGTGCCAGCAGAGTGACAGGGGGCACTGAAGCTTTCTTT.

J is TRBJ2-3 and V is TRBV5-8; 10 positions match TRBD2. This CDR3 region has 14 residues. The V and J ends lost 2 bases and 3 bases, in that order; junction bases with no gene match: 0. CDR1 SGHTS and CDR2 YDEGEE come from the germline V gene. The DNA of the CDR3 is TGTGCCAGCAGCTTACTAGCGGGGACAGATACGCAGTATTTT. This sequence encodes CASSLLAGTDTQYF. Filled out from reference TRBV5-8 and TRBJ2-3, the complete variable domain reads EAGVTQSPTHLIKTRGQQATLRCSPISGHTSVYWYQQALGLGLQFLLWYDEGEERNRGNFPPRFSGRQFPNYSSELNVNALELEDSALYLCASSLLAGTDTQYFGPGTRLTVL.